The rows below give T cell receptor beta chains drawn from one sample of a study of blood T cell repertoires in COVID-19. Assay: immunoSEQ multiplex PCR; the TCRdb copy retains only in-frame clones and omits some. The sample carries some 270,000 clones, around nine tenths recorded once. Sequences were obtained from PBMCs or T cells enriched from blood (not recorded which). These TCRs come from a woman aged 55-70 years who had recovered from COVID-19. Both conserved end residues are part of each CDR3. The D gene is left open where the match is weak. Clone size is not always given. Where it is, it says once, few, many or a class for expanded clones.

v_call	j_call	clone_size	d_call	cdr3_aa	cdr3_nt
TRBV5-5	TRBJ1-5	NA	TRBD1	CASSLGGQDLQPQHF	TGTGCCAGCAGCTTGGGGGGACAGGATCTACAGCCCCAGCATTTT
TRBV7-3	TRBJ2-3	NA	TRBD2	CASSPVGGGTDTQYF	TGTGCCAGCAGCCCCGTGGGCGGGGGAACAGATACGCAGTATTTT
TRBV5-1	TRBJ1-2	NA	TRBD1	CASSPQSGTGPGGYTF	TGCGCCAGCAGCCCACAATCGGGGACAGGGCCCGGGGGCTACACCTTC
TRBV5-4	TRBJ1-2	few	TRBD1	CASSGGQGKNPYGYTF	TGTGCCAGCAGCGGTGGACAGGGGAAGAATCCCTATGGCTACACCTTC
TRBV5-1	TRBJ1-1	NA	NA	CASSLSGLAEAFF	TGCGCCAGCAGCTTGTCTGGGCTGGCTGAAGCTTTCTTT
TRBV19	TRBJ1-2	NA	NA	CASTPGGDYGYTF	TGTGCCAGCACCCCCGGAGGAGACTATGGCTACACCTTC
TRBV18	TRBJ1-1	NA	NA	CASSPLLAGMNTEAFF	TGTGCCAGCTCACCCCTCTTGGCAGGGATGAACACTGAAGCTTTCTTT
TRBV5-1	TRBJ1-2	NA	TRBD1	CASSSGQPSNYGYTF	TGCGCCAGCAGCTCGGGACAGCCCTCTAACTATGGCTACACCTTC
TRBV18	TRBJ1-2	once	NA	CASSSEQGAGGYTF	TGTGCCAGCTCGTCAGAACAGGGCGCGGGTGGCTACACCTTC
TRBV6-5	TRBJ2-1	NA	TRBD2	CASSYKTSGSYNEQFF	TGTGCCAGCAGTTATAAGACTAGCGGCTCCTACAATGAGCAGTTCTTC
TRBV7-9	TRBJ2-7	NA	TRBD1	CASSFGTGLSYEQYF	TGTGCCAGCAGCTTCGGGACAGGTCTTTCCTACGAGCAGTACTTC
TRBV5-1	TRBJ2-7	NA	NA	CASSSLYYEQYF	TGCGCCAGCAGCTCCCTTTATTACGAGCAGTACTTC
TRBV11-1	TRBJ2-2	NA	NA	CASSPAASANTGELFF	TGTGCCAGCAGCCCAGCGGCATCCGCGAACACCGGGGAGCTGTTTTTT
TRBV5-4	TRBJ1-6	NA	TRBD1	CASSYGTGDSPLHF	TGTGCCAGCAGTTACGGGACAGGGGATTCACCCCTCCACTTT
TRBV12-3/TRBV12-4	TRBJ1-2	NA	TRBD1	CASRTGTGDGYTF	TGTGCCAGCAGGACCGGGACAGGGGATGGCTACACCTTC
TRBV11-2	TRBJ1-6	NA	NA	CASSYSGAYNSPLHF	TGTGCCAGCAGCTACTCAGGGGCTTATAATTCACCCCTCCACTTT
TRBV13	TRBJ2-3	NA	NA	CASRLSGDTQYF	TGTGCCAGCCGTCTCTCAGGGGATACGCAGTATTTT
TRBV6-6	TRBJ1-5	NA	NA	CASSLDSNQPQHF	TGTGCCAGCAGTCTCGACAGTAATCAGCCCCAGCATTTT
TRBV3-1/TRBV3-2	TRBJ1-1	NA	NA	CASSQSMAGASFF	TGTGCCAGCAGCCAAAGTATGGCAGGGGCTTCTTTCTTT
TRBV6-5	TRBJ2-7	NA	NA	CASNQGGSPYEQYF	TGTGCCAGCAACCAAGGGGGTTCCCCATACGAGCAGTACTTC
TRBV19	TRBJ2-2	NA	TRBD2	CASMEAGGPNTGELFF	TGTGCCAGTATGGAGGCGGGAGGGCCAAACACCGGGGAGCTGTTTTTT
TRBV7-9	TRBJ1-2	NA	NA	CASSLEGLQSYGYTF	TGTGCCAGCAGCTTAGAGGGGCTTCAGAGCTATGGCTACACCTTC
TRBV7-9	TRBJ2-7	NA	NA	CASSFRDTYEQYF	TGTGCCAGCAGCTTCAGGGATACCTACGAGCAGTACTTC
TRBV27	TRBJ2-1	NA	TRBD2	CASTGLAGYNEQFF	TGTGCCAGCACCGGACTAGCGGGGTACAATGAGCAGTTCTTC
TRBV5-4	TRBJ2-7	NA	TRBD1	CASSQGTGALYEQYF	TGTGCCAGCAGCCAAGGGACAGGGGCGCTCTACGAGCAGTACTTC